This entry lists 4 T cell receptor beta chains sequenced from one sample in a study of shared clonotypes between healthy human individuals. The naive CD8 fraction comprised CD45RO-negative cells positively selected for CCR7 and excluded terminally differentiated effector memory CD45RA+ cells. The repertoire was sequenced with immunoSEQ multiplex PCR; TCRdb's copy has only in-frame clones and lacks some. The sample consists of around 1.9 million clones, approximately 94% of them appearing once. Sequencing was done on a sample of naive CD8+ T cells from PBMCs. The source of these receptors is a man aged 18 to 29 in good health. Some clones in this sample may be carry-over from other donors' samples.

The CDR3 is CASSLSTGVDEQYF. DNA of the CDR3: TGTGCCAGCAGCTTATCGACAGGGGTGGACGAGCAGTACTTC. This chain connects TRBV7-9 to TRBJ2-7, with TRBD1 identical over 8 bases. Germline-derived CDR1 and CDR2 are SEHNR and FQNEAQ (reference sequence). The CDR3 covers 14 residues. V shed 2 bases, J shed 5 bases, and the junction held 5 bases outside the gene matches.

Worth noting for this clone: Different DNA sequences within this sample yield the same CDR3. The chain recombines TRBV5-6 with TRBJ1-5; TRBD1 might be the D (6 bases). Germline CDR1 reads SGHDT; CDR2 reads YYEEEE. The CDR3 extends over 15 amino acids. V lost 0 bases and J 4 bases, leaving 11 bases between the germline ends. This chain's CDR3 is CASSLGWGPNQPQHF. The DNA of the CDR3 is TGTGCCAGCAGCTTGGGGTGGGGGCCTAATCAGCCCCAGCATTTT.

The rearrangement joins TRBV28 to TRBJ2-2, with 9 bases identical to TRBD2. The CDR3 spans 16 residues. The germline CDR1 and CDR2 sequences are MDHEN and SYDVKM. V shed 0 bases and J 3 bases; nucleotides not matched to a gene: 2. The CDR3 coding sequence is TGTGCCAGCAGTTTATGGGAGCGGGGGGACACCGGGGAGCTGTTTTTT. Translated, it gives CASSLWERGDTGELFF.

The rearrangement joins TRBV7-9 to TRBJ1-1, with TRBD1 matching over 10 bases. Trimming removed 4 bases from V and 3 bases from J; junction bases left unmatched: 11. Germline CDR1 and CDR2: SEHNR and FQNEAQ (reference sequence). The CDR3 loop spans 17 amino acids. As DNA, the CDR3 is TGTGCCAGCAGCTCAGCGGACAGGGGGGATTTACACACTGAAGCTTTCTTT. Residues: CASSSADRGDLHTEAFF.